This entry lists 29 T cell receptor beta chains sequenced from one sample in a study of T-cell reconstitution after alpha-beta-depleted transplantation in children. TCRbeta library construction was performed incorporating unique molecular identifiers. TCRdb itself ran the PCR reads through MiXCR, one entry per CDR3 protein. The sample shows 900,000 or so distinct CDR3 sequences, about 15% of them seen only once. This material consisted of PBMCs, mostly from graft donor cells, taken 360 days after TCRalphabeta/CD19-depleted stem cell transplant. These receptors were obtained from a male patient between 5 and 17 years old who had a stem cell transplant for acute lymphoblastic leukemia, so the T cells may come from the graft donor.

The rearrangement joins TRBV5-1 to TRBJ2-7; 13 bases are shared with TRBD2. CDR1 is SGHRS, CDR2 YFSETQ, per germline. V shed 4 bases and J 3 bases; nucleotides not matched to a gene: 7. The CDR3 contains 16 residues. CDR3 sequence reads: CASSPGGTSGNYEQYF. As DNA, the CDR3 is TGCGCCAGCAGCCCGGGGGGGACTAGCGGGAACTACGAGCAGTACTTC.

This clonotype was found a few times. The V call is TRBV6-1, the J call TRBJ2-7; TRBD1 or TRBD2 may be the D gene (6 bases each). Trimming pared 8 bases from V and 3 bases from J, leaving 23 bases between. The CDR3 sequence is 16 residues long. Germline V CDR1 and CDR2: MNHNS, SASEGT. Here the CDR3 DNA reads TGTGCCAGCTCCGCTTCCCGGGGGCTCTATCACTACGAGCAGTACTTC. Its translation: CASSASRGLYHYEQYF.

The CDR3 reads CASRTGLYSNQPQHF. In DNA form, the CDR3 reads TGTGCCAGCAGGACGGGCCTGTATAGCAATCAGCCCCAGCATTTT. The rearrangement joins TRBV5-5 to TRBJ1-5; no clear D. In germline, CDR1 is SGHKS, CDR2 YYEKEE (reference sequence). The V end was cut by 5 bases, the J end by 0 bases, with 12 bases between. This CDR3 comprises 15 residues.

The chain combines TRBV27 with TRBJ2-7, with 8 positions matching TRBD2. This CDR3 is 12 amino acids long. The junction had 5 bases not matched to a gene; V was cut back by 6 bases and J by 7 bases. From germline, CDR1 is MNHEY and CDR2 SMNVEV (reference sequence). The CDR3 is CASSYGGAEQYF. Here the CDR3 DNA reads TGTGCCAGCAGCTACGGGGGGGCAGAGCAGTACTTC.

This clonotype was detected only a few times. This rearrangement joins TRBV7-9 to TRBJ1-5; 8 nucleotides align to TRBD1. The CDR3 is 15 amino acids. The germline V gene encodes CDR1 SEHNR and CDR2 FQNEAQ (reference sequence). V shed 5 bases and J 4 bases; nucleotides not matched to a gene: 7. The CDR3 region has the DNA TGTGCCAGCAGCCAGGACAGGGCGGGAAATCAGCCCCAGCATTTT. It is translated as CASSQDRAGNQPQHF.

The gene calls are TRBV5-1 and TRBJ2-3; 8 bases are shared with TRBD1. Germline V CDR1 and CDR2: SGHRS, YFSETQ. The CDR3 sequence is 14 residues long. The V segment lost 3 bases and the J segment 6 bases; nucleotides outside the gene matches: 6. CDR3 nucleotides: TGCGCCAGCAGCTGGGACAGGAGTAGGGATACGCAGTATTTT. It translates to CASSWDRSRDTQYF. Full variable domain (rest looked up from reference TRBV5-1 and TRBJ2-3): KAGVTQTPRYLIKTRGQQVTLSCSPISGHRSVSWYQQTPGQGLQFLFEYFSETQRNKGNFPGRFSGRQFSNSRSEMNVSTLELGDSALYLCASSWDRSRDTQYFGPGTRLTVL.

The CDR3 sequence: CASSQGRVTNLRADTQYF. CDR3 DNA: TGTGCCAGCAGCCAAGGACGCGTGACCAATCTTAGAGCAGATACGCAGTATTTT. This chain links TRBV14 with TRBJ2-3; no clear D gene. Germline V gene data show CDR1 as SGHDN and CDR2 as FVKESK. There are 18 residues in the CDR3. Trimming cost V 1 base and J 4 bases, with 21 bases left between them.

This chain uses TRBV7-2 with TRBJ2-7, with unresolved D. The germline V gene encodes CDR1 SGHTA and CDR2 FQGNSA. This CDR3 has 14 residues. V gave up 6 bases and J gave up 5 bases, with 17 bases separating them. The CDR3 DNA is TGTGCCAGCAGACTTTGGAGAGGTGACGACGAGCAGTACTTC. Its translation: CASRLWRGDDEQYF.

This clonotype was counted ten times or more. The rearrangement links TRBV20-1 to TRBJ2-7, with D unclear. The CDR3 is 13 amino acids. Per the germline V gene, CDR1 is DFQATT and CDR2 is SNEGSKA (reference sequence). V dropped 6 bases and J dropped 9 bases, with 21 bases sitting between them. Here the CDR3 reads CSARLSDPLMQYF. DNA of the CDR3: TGCAGTGCCCGCTTATCGGACCCCTTGATGCAGTACTTC.

Ten or more counts support this clonotype. V and J are TRBV7-9 and TRBJ2-1, with D uncertain. The CDR3 contains 12 residues. V was cut by 5 bases and J by 8 bases, with 10 bases left in between. The germline CDR1 and CDR2 sequences are SEHNR and FQNEAQ (reference sequence). CDR3 loop: CASSQTQDEQFF. The DNA for the CDR3 is TGTGCCAGCAGCCAAACCCAGGATGAGCAGTTCTTC. The whole variable domain, filled in from reference TRBV7-9 and TRBJ2-1, reads DTGVSQNPRHKITKRGQNVTFRCDPISEHNRLYWYRQTLGQGPEFLTYFQNEAQLEKSRLLSDRFSAERPKGSFSTLEIQRTEQGDSAMYLCASSQTQDEQFFGPGTRLTVL.

This clonotype was picked up one time. A much bigger clone sits one base away, suggesting this may be a read error. The chain links TRBV29-1 to TRBJ2-7; D may be TRBD1 (6 bases). V was trimmed by 4 bases and J by 3 bases, leaving 7 bases between them. CDR1 is SQVTM, CDR2 ANQGSEA, per germline. The CDR3 is made up of 11 amino acids. CDR3 DNA: TGCAGCGTTGGACAGGACTACGAGCAGTACTTC. Translated: CSVGQDYEQYF.

This clonotype was picked up a small number of times. The rearrangement joins TRBV29-1 to TRBJ2-2; weak D call: TRBD1 (6 bases). Trimming took off 5 bases at V and 1 base at J, with 14 bases between the two ends. The CDR3 extends over 15 amino acids. The germline CDR1 and CDR2 sequences are SQVTM and ANQGSEA. The CDR3 protein is CSVLGQGLNTGELFF. The CDR3 DNA is TGCAGCGTTTTAGGGCAGGGGCTGAACACCGGGGAGCTGTTTTTT.

The J gene is TRBJ2-1, the V gene TRBV7-2; D call uncertain. This CDR3 has 16 residues. V was pared by 7 bases and J by 8 bases, with 24 bases between. Germline CDR1 is SGHTA and CDR2 is FQGNSA. The DNA of the CDR3 is TGTGCCAGCACCCTCGGATGGACCCCAAAGAGCCATGAGCAGTTCTTC. Amino acid sequence: CASTLGWTPKSHEQFF.

The gene calls are TRBV20-1 and TRBJ2-3; tentative D call: TRBD2 (6 bases). From germline, CDR1 is DFQATT and CDR2 SNEGSKA (reference sequence). This CDR3 has 14 amino acids. Trimming cost V 1 base and J 1 base, with 9 bases left between them. CDR3 protein: CSARGASGTDTQYF. In nucleotides, the CDR3 is TGCAGTGCTAGAGGGGCTAGCGGCACAGATACGCAGTATTTT.

V is TRBV5-4 and J is TRBJ2-1; 10 bases align to TRBD2. The CDR3 loop spans 19 amino acids. CDR1 is SGHNT and CDR2 is YYREEE in the germline V gene (reference sequence). The trim removed 1 base at V and 4 bases at J, leaving 14 bases unmatched. The CDR3 DNA follows: TGTGCCAGCAGCTTGTCCCACAAATCGACTAGCGGGCATTACAATGAGCAGTTCTTC. Amino acid sequence: CASSLSHKSTSGHYNEQFF.

The chain employs TRBV12-3 or TRBV12-4 and TRBJ2-1; D unresolved. Trimming cost V 3 bases and J 7 bases, with 10 bases left between them. The CDR3 sequence is 13 residues long. In nucleotides, the CDR3 is TGTGCCAGCAGTTTCGGACGGTGGAATGAGCAGTTCTTC. Translating gives CASSFGRWNEQFF.

This clonotype was counted only a few times. The V call is TRBV7-6, the J call TRBJ2-5, with D possibly called TRBD1 or TRBD2 (6 bases each). V lost 5 bases and J 2 bases, leaving 15 bases between the germline ends. The CDR3 is 15 amino acids. Germline V gene lookup returns CDR1 SGHVS and CDR2 FNYEAQ. The chain's CDR3 is CASSPPGAAQETQYF. The CDR3, as DNA: TGTGCCAGCAGCCCCCCGGGGGCAGCTCAAGAGACCCAGTACTTC.

This clonotype came up a few times. V usage is TRBV29-1 and J usage is TRBJ2-2; D uncertain. Per germline, CDR1 SQVTM and CDR2 ANQGSEA. Trimming left V 7 bases short and J 0 bases short, with 18 bases between. The CDR3 extends over 16 amino acids. The CDR3 coding sequence is TGCAGCGGCCTCCGGGCCAGCAGCGCGAACACCGGGGAGCTGTTTTTT. Translated, it gives CSGLRASSANTGELFF.

The genes are TRBV4-1 and TRBJ1-5; D is perhaps TRBD1 (5 bases). With 5 bases removed from V and 7 bases from J, the gap between germline ends came to 18 bases. Germline CDR1 reads MGHRA; CDR2 reads YSYEKL. The length of the CDR3 is 15 residues. The CDR3 bases are TGCGCCAGCAGCGCAGTCGTAGGGGAAGGCCAGCCCCAGCATTTT. Encoded protein: CASSAVVGEGQPQHF.

This clonotype has only a few counts. The rearrangement joins TRBV29-1 to TRBJ2-5; possible D gene TRBD2, 5 bases. Trimming pared 4 bases from V and 4 bases from J, leaving 7 bases between. Germline V gives CDR1 SQVTM, CDR2 ANQGSEA. The CDR3 runs 11 residues. As DNA, the CDR3 is TGCAGCGTTGGGAGCGGAGAGACCCAGTACTTC. As protein: CSVGSGETQYF.

This clonotype was recorded many times. This chain uses TRBV2 with TRBJ2-7, with a weak D call TRBD2 (5 bases). The CDR3 is made up of 15 amino acids. Trimming removed 0 bases from V and 3 bases from J, with 12 bases in between. The germline CDR1 and CDR2 sequences are SNHLY and FYNNEI. In DNA form, the CDR3 reads TGTGCCAGCAGTGAAGCGCTTCGACTAAACTACGAGCAGTACTTC. It codes for CASSEALRLNYEQYF.

This clonotype has a handful of counts. The chain links TRBV19 to TRBJ2-7; 11 bases are a match to TRBD2. Germline values: CDR1 LNHDA, CDR2 SQIVND (reference sequence). The CDR3 is 15 residues long. V was clipped by 3 bases and J by 2 bases; unmatched bases: 3. Here the CDR3 reads CASSILLAGAYEQYF. The DNA of the CDR3 is TGTGCCAGTAGTATCTTACTAGCGGGAGCCTACGAGCAGTACTTC.

J is TRBJ2-2 and V is TRBV7-2; no reliable D call. In germline, CDR1 is SGHTA, CDR2 FQGNSA. The CDR3 runs 13 residues. Trimming left V 3 bases short and J 5 bases short, with 7 bases between. CDR3 protein: CASSFYSTGELFF. CDR3 sequence (DNA): TGTGCCAGCAGCTTCTATTCAACCGGGGAGCTGTTTTTT.

This clonotype was seen at least ten times. The chain links TRBV9 to TRBJ2-3, with TRBD2 matching 12 bases. J gave up 14 bases and V 1 base, and 8 bases lay outside the gene matches. CDR1 is SGDLS, CDR2 YYNGEE, per germline. This CDR3 region has 14 residues. The CDR3 spells CASSVSLAGGQPYF. CDR3 nucleotides: TGTGCCAGCAGCGTATCACTAGCGGGAGGCCAACCGTATTTT.

This clonotype was counted between two and nine times. This chain joins TRBV10-2 and TRBJ2-7, with TRBD2 as a possible D gene (6 bases). Germline loops: CDR1 WSHSY, CDR2 SAAADI. Trimming shortened V by 4 bases and J by 3 bases, and 10 bases separated the two germline ends. This CDR3 has 13 residues. In DNA, the CDR3 is TGCGCCAGCAGTGGGACTAACAACTACGAGCAGTACTTC. This sequence encodes CASSGTNNYEQYF.

This clonotype has just a few counts. The rearrangement uses TRBV5-1 and TRBJ1-1, with 7 positions matching TRBD1. With V trimmed by 5 bases and J by 2 bases, 6 bases remained unmatched. CDR1 and CDR2 (germline): SGHRS, YFSETQ. This CDR3 is built from 14 residues. CDR3 sequence reads: CASRAGTVNTEAFF. The CDR3 DNA sequence: TGCGCCAGCAGGGCCGGGACAGTTAACACTGAAGCTTTCTTT.

This clonotype was detected once. The rearrangement links TRBV11-1 to TRBJ2-4, with D perhaps matching TRBD1 (5 bases). CDR1 and CDR2 from the germline V gene are SGHAT and FQDESV (reference sequence). The ends were cut back, 5 bases at V and 0 bases at J, with 26 bases in the middle. This CDR3 region has 20 residues. This chain's CDR3 is CASSPRLKGSRNLAKNIQYF. Written as DNA, the CDR3 is TGTGCCAGCAGCCCTCGTCTGAAGGGGTCCAGGAACCTAGCCAAAAACATTCAGTACTTC.

The rearrangement joins TRBV7-9 to TRBJ2-1; D is possibly TRBD2 (7 bases). The CDR3 consists of 16 residues. V was pared by 5 bases and J by 9 bases, with 23 bases between. The germline V gene has CDR1 SEHNR and CDR2 FQNEAQ (reference sequence). The CDR3 DNA reads as TGTGCCAGCAGCCCCCAGAGCCGGGGGGCACACGGTGAGCAGTTCTTC. Translating it yields CASSPQSRGAHGEQFF.

There are many counts of this clonotype. The chain recombines TRBV27 with TRBJ2-5, with TRBD2 matching 9 bases. The germline V gene has CDR1 MNHEY and CDR2 SMNVEV (reference sequence). Trimming removed 4 bases from V and 4 bases from J; junction bases left unmatched: 4. The CDR3 length is 14 residues. The CDR3 protein is CASSSLAGIETQYF. The CDR3 coding sequence is TGTGCCAGCAGTTCCCTAGCGGGAATAGAGACCCAGTACTTC.